This TCR beta chain is from a study of T-cell reconstitution after alpha-beta-depleted transplantation in children. Per the germline V gene, CDR1 is MNHNS and CDR2 is SASEGT. J gave up 4 bases and V 6 bases, and 6 bases lay outside the gene matches. This CDR3 region has 14 residues. Unique molecular identifiers were incorporated when the TCRbeta library was constructed. TCRdb reprocessed the PCR reads with MiXCR, giving one entry per CDR3 protein. The profile covers around 680,000 distinct CDR3 sequences, with 16% appearing a single time and about 1.1% taken by the ten largest. J is TRBJ1-5 and V is TRBV6-1; 7 bases match TRBD1. The TCR was taken from a human donor who donated a stem cell graft to a child with acute myeloid leukemia. Sample: PBMCs from the stem cell graft donor, taken from the stem cell graft. The CDR3 region has the DNA TGTGCCAGCAGAAACAGGGGTAGGAATCAGCCCCAGCATTTT. As protein: CASRNRGRNQPQHF.